Described below is a single T cell receptor (beta chain) sequence and its context. The data were taken from a study of blood T cell repertoires in COVID-19. Clones were read by immunoSEQ multiplex PCR, and TCRdb kept only the in-frame ones, dropping some. Of 250,000 to 300,000 clones listed, roughly 90% were seen once; the top ten hold 1.7%. Germline CDR1 DFQATT, CDR2 SNEGSKA (reference sequence). CDR3 length equals 11 residues. Deletions cut 6 bases from V and 4 bases from J, with 8 bases between. This clonotype originated in a woman aged 40 to 55 who had recovered from COVID-19. This chain links TRBV20-1 with TRBJ2-3, with no clear D. Sequencing was done on a sample of PBMCs or T cells enriched from blood (not recorded which). As DNA, the CDR3 is TGCAGTGCAAAGAGATCAGATACGCAGTATTTT. Residues: CSAKRSDTQYF.